This entry lists 23 T cell receptor beta chains sequenced from one sample in a study of blood T cell repertoires in COVID-19. Only in-frame clones appear in the TCRdb table, and some are missing; sequencing was by immunoSEQ multiplex PCR. This repertoire shows around 260,000 clones, 80% to 95% found once; its top ten account for 1% to 1.3%. The sample was PBMCs or T cells enriched from blood (not recorded which). These receptors all come from a woman between 25 and 40 years old who had recovered from COVID-19.

CDR3 nucleotide sequence: TGTGCCAGCAGCCAAGGGCCAACTAGCGGGTCCTACGAGCAGTACTTC. Translation: CASSQGPTSGSYEQYF. The V and J genes are TRBV14 and TRBJ2-7, with TRBD2 matching over 9 bases. The CDR3 totals 16 residues. The J segment lost 1 base and the V segment lost 1 base, leaving 5 bases of the junction unmatched. CDR1 and CDR2 from the germline V gene are SGHDN and FVKESK.

The rearrangement uses TRBV3-1 (or the pseudogene TRBV3-2) and TRBJ1-4; 9 nucleotides line up with TRBD1. Germline trimming cut 6 bases from V and 3 bases from J; bases unmatched to any gene: 5. This CDR3 is built from 15 residues. Germline CDR1 LGHDT, CDR2 YNNKEL (reference sequence). The CDR3 bases are TGTGCCAGCAGGCAACAGGGGGCAGCTAATGAAAAACTGTTTTTT. It yields the protein CASRQQGAANEKLFF.

The rearrangement joins TRBV10-3 to TRBJ2-3; 14 bases agree with TRBD2. Germline-derived CDR1 and CDR2 are ENHRY and SYGVKD. CDR3 size: 22 residues. The ends lost 3 bases at V and 0 bases at J; junction bases unmatched: 17. CDR3 sequence (DNA): TGTGCCATCAGTGAAAGAACTCGCTCCGGGACTAGCGGGAGTGGTAGCACAGATACGCAGTATTTT. It yields the protein CAISERTRSGTSGSGSTDTQYF.

This clone has only a few counts. V gene TRBV24-1 combines with J gene TRBJ2-5; 10 bases map to TRBD2. Looked up from germline, CDR1 is KGHDR and CDR2 is SFDVKD. The length of the CDR3 is 17 residues. The J segment lost 7 bases and the V segment lost 4 bases, leaving 14 bases of the junction unmatched. The CDR3 DNA follows: TGTGCCACCAGTGAGTCGGGTGCTAGCGGGAGCTCCGGGACCCAGTACTTC. This gives the protein CATSESGASGSSGTQYF.

The chain is built from TRBV19 and TRBJ1-2; 7 nucleotides match TRBD1. Trimming cost V 5 bases and J 6 bases; bases outside gene matches: 3. The CDR3 extends over 12 amino acids. Per germline, CDR1 LNHDA and CDR2 SQIVND (reference sequence). CDR3 residues: CASSADRDGYTF. In DNA, the CDR3 is TGTGCCAGTAGTGCTGACAGGGATGGCTACACCTTC.

V usage is TRBV7-9 and J usage is TRBJ2-1; D unresolved. Germline CDR1 SEHNR, CDR2 FQNEAQ (reference sequence). The CDR3 is made up of 15 amino acids. V lost 5 bases and J 3 bases, leaving 14 bases between the germline ends. The CDR3 sequence: CASSPLGGLYNEQFF. In nucleotides, the CDR3 is TGTGCCAGCAGCCCCCTCGGCGGCCTCTACAATGAGCAGTTCTTC.

J is TRBJ2-1 and V is TRBV5-1; TRBD1 agrees at 11 bases. Germline CDR1 and CDR2: SGHRS and YFSETQ. V lost 1 base, J lost 7 bases, and 7 bases stayed unmatched. The length of the CDR3 is 16 residues. CDR3 coding DNA: TGCGCCAGCAGCTTGCTTCCGGGACAGGGGGAGAATGAGCAGTTCTTC. Its translation: CASSLLPGQGENEQFF.

The V gene is TRBV6-2 or TRBV6-3, the J gene TRBJ1-5, with a possible D match to TRBD1 (5 bases). V dropped 5 bases and J dropped 2 bases, with 13 bases sitting between them. CDR3 size: 15 residues. CDR1 and CDR2 (germline): MNHEY, SVGEGT. The CDR3 coding sequence is TGTGCCAGCAGTCCACCTCAGACAGGCAATCAGCCCCAGCATTTT. It codes for CASSPPQTGNQPQHF.

V is TRBV7-9 and J is TRBJ1-4; 9 nucleotides line up with TRBD1. CDR1 SEHNR and CDR2 FQNEAQ come from the germline V gene (reference sequence). V was clipped by 5 bases and J by 3 bases; unmatched bases: 7. The CDR3 has 16 amino acids. Here the CDR3 DNA reads TGTGCCAGCAGCGGACCGGGACAGGGATCTAATGAAAAACTGTTTTTT. Residues: CASSGPGQGSNEKLFF.

This clone was observed a single time. The chain uses TRBV28 and TRBJ2-7; 11 positions agree with TRBD2. Germline loops: CDR1 MDHEN, CDR2 SYDVKM. The V and J ends lost 7 bases and 1 base, in that order; junction bases with no gene match: 6. This CDR3 is built from 15 residues. CDR3: CASTPGTSGSYEQYF. The DNA for the CDR3 is TGTGCCAGCACCCCTGGGACTAGCGGATCCTACGAGCAGTACTTC.

Points on this clone: At the DNA level, this CDR3 is encoded by other sequences in the same sample as well. The chain has TRBV7-9 and TRBJ2-1; D gene unclear. Germline assignment: CDR1 SEHNR and CDR2 FQNEAQ (reference sequence). Trimming cost V 3 bases and J 0 bases, with 9 bases left between them. The CDR3 sequence is 15 residues long. The CDR3 spells CASSLRGSSYNEQFF. In nucleotides, the CDR3 is TGTGCCAGCAGCTTGCGCGGTAGCTCCTACAATGAGCAGTTCTTC.

The chain recombines TRBV19 with TRBJ2-5, with 11 bases matching TRBD2. This CDR3 comprises 14 residues. V lost 6 bases and J lost 5; bases outside the gene matches: 5. The germline V gene has CDR1 LNHDA and CDR2 SQIVND (reference sequence). The CDR3 region has the DNA TGTGCCAGTAGGGATAGCGGGAGGGGGGAGACCCAGTACTTC. Its protein product is CASRDSGRGETQYF.

This clone was detected once. The J gene is TRBJ2-7, the V gene TRBV7-3; TRBD2 matches 10 bases. The J segment lost 2 bases and the V segment lost 5 bases, leaving 6 bases of the junction unmatched. Germline V gene sequence: CDR1 SGHTA, CDR2 FQGTGA. This CDR3 region has 15 residues. In nucleotides, the CDR3 is TGTGCCAGCAGCAGATCCGGGACTAGCGCCTACGAGCAGTACTTC. Translation gives CASSRSGTSAYEQYF.

CDR3 loop: CASSGVRQGASRGYGYTF. In DNA, the CDR3 is TGTGCCAGCAGCGGGGTTCGACAGGGGGCCTCCCGAGGCTATGGCTACACCTTC. The chain employs TRBV9 and TRBJ1-2; 10 bases are shared with TRBD1. From germline, CDR1 is SGDLS and CDR2 YYNGEE. Losses at the gene ends were 3 bases for V and 4 bases for J; bases not matched to a gene: 15. CDR3 length: 18 residues.

The chain couples TRBV7-2 to TRBJ2-2; perhaps TRBD1 as D (5 bases). Trimming took off 0 bases at V and 2 bases at J, with 16 bases between the two ends. Germline CDR1 and CDR2: SGHTA and FQGNSA. The CDR3 runs to 18 residues. CDR3 sequence: CASSLALITQGNTGELFF. As DNA, the CDR3 is TGTGCCAGCAGCTTAGCGCTAATAACGCAGGGAAACACCGGGGAGCTGTTTTTT. The full variable domain, its missing parts supplied by reference TRBV7-2 and TRBJ2-2, is GAGVSQSPSNKVTEKGKDVELRCDPISGHTALYWYRQSLGQGLEFLIYFQGNSAPDKSGLPSDRFSAERTGGSVSTLTIQRTQQEDSAVYLCASSLALITQGNTGELFFGEGSRLTVL.

The CDR3 loop is CASSAREGLAGPTGELFF. Here the CDR3 DNA reads TGTGCCAGCAGCGCACGCGAAGGACTAGCGGGACCCACCGGGGAGCTGTTTTTT. V gene TRBV7-9 combines with J gene TRBJ2-2; TRBD2 matches at 12 bases. The V gene's germline CDR1 is SEHNR and CDR2 FQNEAQ (reference sequence). This CDR3 has 18 residues. J was trimmed by 4 bases and V by 5 bases; bases with no gene match: 11.

The table lists this clone with a count of one. The chain couples TRBV6-5 to TRBJ1-3, with D perhaps TRBD1 (6 bases). The CDR3 has 15 residues. The V end was cut by 6 bases, the J end by 2 bases, with 14 bases between. Germline lookup yields CDR1 MNHEY and CDR2 SVGAGI. The CDR3 coding sequence is TGTGCCAGCAGCTCCCCAGGGGTTGCTGGAAACACCATATATTTT. Translating gives CASSSPGVAGNTIYF.

With respect to this clone: At the DNA level, this CDR3 is encoded by other sequences in the same sample as well. This chain connects TRBV29-1 to TRBJ2-7, with 7 bases aligning to TRBD1. The CDR3 is 12 residues long. Trimming took 5 bases from V and 3 from J; bases not matched to a gene: 4. Germline CDR1 is SQVTM and CDR2 is ANQGSEA. In nucleotides, the CDR3 is TGCAGCGTTCGGGACAGCCTCTACGAGCAGTACTTC. It encodes CSVRDSLYEQYF.

In this sample, this clone turned up a few times. The chain couples TRBV19 to TRBJ2-1; 7 nucleotides align to TRBD2. The CDR3 covers 15 residues. Germline V lookup: CDR1 LNHDA, CDR2 SQIVND (reference sequence). The trim removed 3 bases at V and 2 bases at J, leaving 4 bases unmatched. CDR3 sequence reads: CASSMASGTYNEQFF. DNA of the CDR3: TGTGCCAGTAGTATGGCTAGCGGAACCTACAATGAGCAGTTCTTC.

The chain combines TRBV27 with TRBJ2-7; 9 bases agree with TRBD2. The CDR3 totals 14 residues. J lost 3 bases, V lost 6 bases, and 6 bases had no gene match. Germline CDR1 and CDR2: MNHEY and SMNVEV (reference sequence). DNA for the CDR3: TGTGCCAGCAGGGGACTAGCTTCCCTCTACGAGCAGTACTTC. It yields the protein CASRGLASLYEQYF.

The gene calls are TRBV7-9 and TRBJ1-1; TRBD1 matches 9 bases. The CDR3 has 15 residues. CDR1 and CDR2 (germline): SEHNR, FQNEAQ (reference sequence). V lost 3 bases and J lost 1; bases outside the gene matches: 3. The CDR3 DNA sequence: TGTGCCAGCAGCTTGGAGGGACAGGGGAACACTGAAGCTTTCTTT. The encoded protein is CASSLEGQGNTEAFF.

This clone was observed a handful of times. J is TRBJ1-5 and V is TRBV5-4, with 7 bases identical to TRBD1. J was trimmed by 3 bases and V by 3 bases; bases with no gene match: 9. The CDR3 is 16 residues long. Germline-derived CDR1 and CDR2 are SGHNT and YYREEE (reference sequence). The CDR3 DNA reads TGTGCCAGCAGCTGTACCGGGACAGAGAACAATCAGCCCCAGCATTTT. Encoded protein: CASSCTGTENNQPQHF.

V usage is TRBV11-2 and J usage is TRBJ1-1, with D unclear. Per the germline V gene, CDR1 is SGHAT and CDR2 is FQNNGV. This CDR3 spans 13 amino acids. V dropped 1 base and J dropped 4 bases, with 7 bases sitting between them. CDR3 coding DNA: TGTGCCAGCAGCTTAGTGCCGAGCACTGAAGCTTTCTTT. Protein: CASSLVPSTEAFF.